These 18 T cell receptor beta chains originate from one sample sequenced in a study of blood T cells in healthy people across ages. Alongside a J-beta primer mix, a sample-barcoded 5' primer served in a second PCR lasting about 6 to 12 cycles. TCRdb reprocessed the 5' RACE reads with MiXCR, giving one entry per CDR3 protein. The sample lists about 280,000 distinct CDR3 sequences, 27% occurring once. Sequenced: blood. The source of these receptors is a woman in her 70s in good health.

This clonotype has a handful of counts. Sequence at one end of the junction differs from germline and may be a read error. V and J are TRBV11-2 and TRBJ1-2; D uncertain. This CDR3 has 13 amino acids. CDR1 and CDR2 (germline): SGHAT, FQNNGV. CDR3: CASSLGPTYGYTF. Here the CDR3 DNA reads TGTGCCAGCAGTTTAGGTCCGACCTATGGCTACACCTTC.

This clonotype has just a few counts. V is TRBV20-1 and J is TRBJ2-1, with 11 bases matching TRBD2. Trimming cost V 0 bases and J 2 bases; bases outside gene matches: 3. CDR3 length: 16 residues. Looked up from germline, CDR1 is DFQATT and CDR2 is SNEGSKA (reference sequence). CDR3 loop: CSARDPTSGAYNEQFF. For the CDR3, the DNA is TGCAGTGCTAGAGACCCGACTAGCGGGGCCTACAATGAGCAGTTCTTC.

J is TRBJ2-1 and V is TRBV9; 10 bases map to TRBD1. The germline CDR1 and CDR2 sequences are SGDLS and YYNGEE. V lost 3 bases to trimming and J lost 4 bases; unmatched junction nucleotides: 4. This CDR3 comprises 15 residues. The DNA of the CDR3 is TGTGCCAGCAGCGGCTGGACAGGGGGATACAATGAGCAGTTCTTC. Protein sequence: CASSGWTGGYNEQFF.

CDR3 in amino acids: CASSLKKNTEAFF. In DNA, the CDR3 is TGCGCCAGCAGCTTGAAGAAGAACACTGAAGCTTTCTTT. V and J are TRBV5-1 and TRBJ1-1; D unresolved. Trimming left V 1 base short and J 1 base short, with 5 bases between. The CDR3 has 13 residues. The germline CDR1 and CDR2 sequences are SGHRS and YFSETQ.

The sample holds a few counts of this clonotype. The chain uses TRBV3-1 and TRBJ2-7; D uncertain. Germline lookup yields CDR1 LGHDT and CDR2 YNNKEL (reference sequence). The V end was cut by 6 bases, the J end by 4 bases, with 13 bases between. This CDR3 comprises 13 residues. Here the CDR3 reads CASSPKPLYEQYF. CDR3 nucleotides: TGTGCCAGCAGTCCTAAACCTCTATACGAGCAGTACTTC.

V gene TRBV29-1 combines with J gene TRBJ2-3; tentatively, D is TRBD2 (6 bases). Trimming pared 7 bases from V and 2 bases from J, leaving 16 bases between. The CDR3 contains 14 residues. Germline V gene lookup returns CDR1 SQVTM and CDR2 ANQGSEA. The CDR3 here is CSAGGEGITDTQYF. The CDR3 bases are TGCAGCGCCGGGGGAGAAGGCATCACAGATACGCAGTATTTT.

This clonotype was seen more than once but under ten times. Here the CDR3 reads CATSDQYALGTDTQYF. The CDR3 nucleotides read TGTGCCACCAGTGATCAATACGCTCTCGGCACAGATACGCAGTATTTT. V usage is TRBV24-1 and J usage is TRBJ2-3, with D unclear. Per the germline V gene, CDR1 is KGHDR and CDR2 is SFDVKD. The CDR3 loop spans 16 amino acids. Trimming stripped 3 bases from V and 1 base from J, with 13 bases between.

This clonotype was counted only a few times. The rearrangement joins TRBV28 to TRBJ2-5, with a tentative D call TRBD2 (6 bases). With the DNA end fitting TRBJ2-7 better, the J assignment may be wrong. The length of the CDR3 is 15 residues. CDR1 is MDHEN and CDR2 is SYDVKM in the germline V gene. This chain's CDR3 is CASSAGLGRGNEQYF. The CDR3 DNA follows: TGTGCCAGCAGCGCAGGGCTGGGTCGGGGGAACGAGCAGTACTTC.

The gene calls are TRBV12-3 or TRBV12-4 and TRBJ1-3, with a weak D call TRBD1 (6 bases). CDR3 length: 15 residues. The V gene lost 3 bases and the J gene lost 11 bases, with 20 bases spanning the gap. CDR3 nucleotides: TGTGCCAGCAGTTTGGGCAGGGGATACAAATTCCCCATATATTTT. It encodes CASSLGRGYKFPIYF.

The V call is TRBV5-1, the J call TRBJ2-1, with D perhaps matching TRBD2 (5 bases). V was clipped by 1 base and J by 4 bases, with 12 bases between them. There are 15 residues in the CDR3. Germline V CDR1 and CDR2: SGHRS, YFSETQ. The CDR3 region has the DNA TGCGCCAGCAGCTTGCGGCTAGCAGATTACAATGAGCAGTTCTTC. It specifies CASSLRLADYNEQFF.

This clonotype has a count of ten or more. The chain links TRBV18 to TRBJ2-1; D is possibly TRBD1 or TRBD2 (5 bases each). The ends were cut back, 1 base at V and 7 bases at J, with 17 bases in the middle. From germline, CDR1 is KGHSH and CDR2 LQKENI. CDR3 length equals 16 residues. CDR3 DNA: TGTGCCAGCTCACCACATCCCCAAAACTGGGGGAATGAGCAGTTCTTC. Its translation is CASSPHPQNWGNEQFF.

Concerning this clonotype: At one of its ends the junction is not consistent with the germline gene, which may arise from a read error. The rearrangement joins TRBV7-8 to TRBJ2-7; unclear D gene. This CDR3 is built from 18 residues. Per the germline V gene, CDR1 is SGHVS and CDR2 is FQNEAQ. The CDR3 DNA reads TGTGCCAGCGGCTTGGATGACTGGCGAACTCAGAACTGGGGCGAGCAGTACTTC. This gives the protein CASGLDDWRTQNWGEQYF.

The table lists this clonotype with a few counts. The genes are TRBV6-1 and TRBJ1-5; D unresolved. V was shortened by 4 bases and J by 0 bases, with 7 bases between the two germline ends. The CDR3 totals 14 residues. Germline V gene data show CDR1 as MNHNS and CDR2 as SASEGT. This CDR3 reads CASSAEYSNQPQHF. The CDR3 nucleotides are TGTGCCAGCAGTGCCGAGTATAGCAATCAGCCCCAGCATTTT.

This clonotype was counted at least ten times. The chain carries TRBV29-1 and TRBJ2-7; 8 positions match TRBD1. The CDR3 length is 14 residues. Trimming cost V 2 bases and J 8 bases; bases outside gene matches: 11. CDR1 and CDR2 from the germline V gene are SQVTM and ANQGSEA. CDR3 residues: CSVERQGAGGKQYF. The CDR3 coding sequence is TGCAGCGTTGAAAGGCAGGGGGCAGGTGGAAAGCAGTACTTC.

The rearrangement uses TRBV11-2 and TRBJ2-2; the D gene is possibly TRBD1 (6 bases). The V end was cut by 4 bases, the J end by 6 bases, with 15 bases between. Germline CDR1 SGHAT, CDR2 FQNNGV. This CDR3 contains 15 residues. The chain's CDR3 is CASSSDRIPSGELFF. CDR3 nucleotide sequence: TGTGCCAGCAGCTCCGACAGGATCCCTTCCGGGGAGCTGTTTTTT.

This clonotype was seen only a few times. The genes are TRBV3-1 and TRBJ1-1, with 7 bases fitting TRBD1. In germline, CDR1 is LGHDT, CDR2 YNNKEL (reference sequence). J was trimmed by 5 bases and V by 6 bases; bases with no gene match: 6. CDR3 length: 13 residues. This CDR3 reads CASRSGQRTEAFF. The CDR3 nucleotides are TGTGCCAGCAGGTCGGGACAGCGAACTGAAGCTTTCTTT.

This clonotype was counted a few times. This chain uses TRBV3-1 with TRBJ1-5; tentative D call: TRBD1 (5 bases). CDR1 LGHDT and CDR2 YNNKEL come from the germline V gene (reference sequence). The CDR3 contains 15 residues. Trimming took off 1 base at V and 7 bases at J, with 14 bases between the two ends. The CDR3 bases are TGTGCCAGCAGCCAAGGAGTGGAGGGGATCCAGCCCCAGCATTTT. Protein sequence: CASSQGVEGIQPQHF.

This chain links TRBV7-3 with TRBJ2-1, with TRBD2 identical over 16 bases. The assigned J gene may be wrong: the sequence end matches TRBJ2-5 better. The CDR3 is 17 residues long. Germline-derived CDR1 and CDR2 are SGHTA and FQGTGA. CDR3 bases: TGTGCCAGCAGCCCCCAGGGACTAGCGGGGGGGGTAGAGACCCAGTACTTC. Protein: CASSPQGLAGGVETQYF.